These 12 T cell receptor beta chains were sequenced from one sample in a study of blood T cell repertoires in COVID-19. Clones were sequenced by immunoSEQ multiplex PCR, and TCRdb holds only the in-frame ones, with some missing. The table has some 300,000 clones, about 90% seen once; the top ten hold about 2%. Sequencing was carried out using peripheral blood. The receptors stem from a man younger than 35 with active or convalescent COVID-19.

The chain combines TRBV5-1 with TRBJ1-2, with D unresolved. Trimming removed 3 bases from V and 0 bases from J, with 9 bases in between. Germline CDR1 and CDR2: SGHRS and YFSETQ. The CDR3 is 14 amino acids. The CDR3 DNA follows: TGCGCCAGCAGCTGGACTGAAGCTAACTATGGCTACACCTTC. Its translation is CASSWTEANYGYTF.

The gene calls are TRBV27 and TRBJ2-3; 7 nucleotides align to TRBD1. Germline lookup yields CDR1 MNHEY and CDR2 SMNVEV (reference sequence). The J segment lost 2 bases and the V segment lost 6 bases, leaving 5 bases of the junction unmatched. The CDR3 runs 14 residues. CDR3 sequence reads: CASSRDRDTDTQYF. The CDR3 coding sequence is TGTGCCAGCAGCAGGGACAGAGACACAGATACGCAGTATTTT.

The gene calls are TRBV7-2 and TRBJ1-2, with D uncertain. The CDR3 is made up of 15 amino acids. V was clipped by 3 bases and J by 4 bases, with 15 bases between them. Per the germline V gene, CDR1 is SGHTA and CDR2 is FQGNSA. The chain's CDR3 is CASSFDNIRGYGYTF. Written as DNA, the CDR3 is TGTGCCAGCAGCTTTGACAATATCCGGGGCTATGGCTACACCTTC.

This CDR3 reads CASSHRRTGEISYEQFF. For the CDR3, the DNA is TGTGCCAGCAGCCATCGCCGGACAGGGGAGATTAGCTATGAGCAGTTCTTC. The chain joins TRBV7-9 to TRBJ2-1; the match to TRBD1 covers 9 bases. V lost 5 bases to trimming and J lost 8 bases; unmatched junction nucleotides: 16. From germline, CDR1 is SEHNR and CDR2 FQNEAQ (reference sequence). The CDR3 sequence is 17 residues long. Combining the CDR3 with reference TRBV7-9 and TRBJ2-1 gives the whole variable domain DTGVSQNPRHKITKRGQNVTFRCDPISEHNRLYWYRQTLGQGPEFLTYFQNEAQLEKSRLLSDRFSAERPKGSFSTLEIQRTEQGDSAMYLCASSHRRTGEISYEQFFGPGTRLTVL.

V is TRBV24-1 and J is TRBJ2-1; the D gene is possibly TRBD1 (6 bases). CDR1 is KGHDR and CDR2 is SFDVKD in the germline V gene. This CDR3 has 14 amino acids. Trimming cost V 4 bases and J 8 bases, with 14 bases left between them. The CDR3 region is CATSDRGRYDEQFF. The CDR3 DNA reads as TGTGCCACCAGTGACAGGGGACGGTACGATGAGCAGTTCTTC.

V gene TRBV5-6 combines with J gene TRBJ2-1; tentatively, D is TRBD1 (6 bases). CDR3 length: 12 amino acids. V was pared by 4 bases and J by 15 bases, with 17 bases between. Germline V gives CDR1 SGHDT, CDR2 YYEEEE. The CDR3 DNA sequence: TGTGCCAGCAGCAGGGACGGGACAATCAGGTTCTTC. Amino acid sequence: CASSRDGTIRFF.

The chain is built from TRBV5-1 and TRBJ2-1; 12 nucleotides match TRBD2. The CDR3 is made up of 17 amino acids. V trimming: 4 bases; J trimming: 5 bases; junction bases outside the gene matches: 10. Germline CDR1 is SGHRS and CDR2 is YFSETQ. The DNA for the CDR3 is TGCGCCAGCAGCCAGAACCAACTAGCGGGAGGAAACAATGAGCAGTTCTTC. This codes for CASSQNQLAGGNNEQFF.

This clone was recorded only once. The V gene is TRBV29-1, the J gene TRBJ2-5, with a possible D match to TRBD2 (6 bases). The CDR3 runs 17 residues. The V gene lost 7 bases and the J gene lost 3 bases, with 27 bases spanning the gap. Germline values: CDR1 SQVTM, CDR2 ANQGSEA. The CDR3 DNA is TGCAGCGCGACCGGGGATTCCGGGACTCCCGACGAAGAGACCCAGTACTTC. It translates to CSATGDSGTPDEETQYF.

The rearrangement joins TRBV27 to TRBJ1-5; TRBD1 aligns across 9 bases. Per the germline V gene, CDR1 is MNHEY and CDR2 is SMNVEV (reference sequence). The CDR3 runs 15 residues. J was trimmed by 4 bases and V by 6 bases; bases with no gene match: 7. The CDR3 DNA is TGTGCCAGCAGGCAGACAGGGGGAATGAATCAGCCCCAGCATTTT. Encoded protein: CASRQTGGMNQPQHF.

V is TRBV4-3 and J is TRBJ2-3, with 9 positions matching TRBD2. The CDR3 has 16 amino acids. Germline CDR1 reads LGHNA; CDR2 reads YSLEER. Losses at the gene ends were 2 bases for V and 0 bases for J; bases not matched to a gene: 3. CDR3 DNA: TGCGCCAGCAGCCAACTAGCGGGGACTAGCACAGATACGCAGTATTTT. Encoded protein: CASSQLAGTSTDTQYF.

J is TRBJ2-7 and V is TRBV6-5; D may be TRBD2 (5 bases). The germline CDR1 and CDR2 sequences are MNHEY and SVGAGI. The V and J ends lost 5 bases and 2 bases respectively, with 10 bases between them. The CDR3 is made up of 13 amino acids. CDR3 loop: CASSPTGAYEQYF. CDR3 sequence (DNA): TGTGCCAGCAGTCCCACCGGGGCCTACGAGCAGTACTTC.

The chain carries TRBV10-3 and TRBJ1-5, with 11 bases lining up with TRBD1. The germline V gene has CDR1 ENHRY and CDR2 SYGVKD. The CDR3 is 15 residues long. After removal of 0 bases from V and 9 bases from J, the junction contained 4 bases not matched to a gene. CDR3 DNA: TGTGCCATCAGTGAGTCGGGACAGGGGGGGAGGCCCCAGCATTTT. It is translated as CAISESGQGGRPQHF.